The present entry profiles one TCR beta chain with its context. Its cognate antigen is unknown. This entry is derived from a study of T cells expressing NK-cell markers. Study outcomes and limitations: As a fraction of CD8+ T cells, dominant NKG2C+ clonotypes reached roughly 1.0-7.5% in six donors. Also leading the CD3+CD56-NKG2C+ fraction in a handful of donors were these clonotypes.

TCRdb reprocessed the 5' RACE reads, keeping one entry per CDR3 protein, no DNA. The sample data list about half a million distinct CDR3 sequences. The sample consisted of blood T cells: a sorted CD56 or NKG2C T cell subset, CD4+ or CD8+ T cells, or bulk PBMC T cells (not recorded which). The sequence was collected from a woman in her forties or fifties in good health.

Here the CDR3 reads CSARGEGRAGTDTQYF. The rearrangement joins TRBV20-1 to TRBJ2-3; TCRdb gives TRBD2 as the D gene, but with no DNA this cannot be confirmed. Per germline, CDR1 DFQATT and CDR2 SNEGSKA (reference sequence). The CDR3 sequence is 16 residues long.